Listed here is a single T cell receptor beta chain. Its antigen remains unidentified. CD8+ and CD4+ T cells were negatively isolated; TEMRA cells were FACS-enriched. The germline V gene has CDR1 MGHRA and CDR2 YSYEKL. V was clipped by 0 bases and J by 4 bases, with 4 bases between them. This CDR3 spans 13 amino acids. The RNA, roughly 0.5 to 1 ug, was put through reverse transcription using random hexamers. The immunoSEQ assay covered 54 Vbeta and 13 Jbeta segments for CDR3. TCRdb processed the immunoSEQ multiplex PCR reads anew with MiXCR; each CDR3 protein has one entry. The table shows approximately 200,000 distinct CDR3 sequences, with about 95% occurring only once. The data were obtained in a study of CD8 T cells in Susac syndrome. Broader study findings: The number of individuals included in the study's TCR sequencing and HLA analysis was acknowledged as relatively small.

The chain employs TRBV4-1 and TRBJ1-5, with no clear D. What was sequenced was CD4+ T cells from PBMCs. The clonotype comes from a human donor with multiple sclerosis. The CDR3 reads CASSQESNQPQHF. The CDR3 nucleotides read TGCGCCAGCAGCCAAGAGTCGAATCAGCCCCAGCATTTT.